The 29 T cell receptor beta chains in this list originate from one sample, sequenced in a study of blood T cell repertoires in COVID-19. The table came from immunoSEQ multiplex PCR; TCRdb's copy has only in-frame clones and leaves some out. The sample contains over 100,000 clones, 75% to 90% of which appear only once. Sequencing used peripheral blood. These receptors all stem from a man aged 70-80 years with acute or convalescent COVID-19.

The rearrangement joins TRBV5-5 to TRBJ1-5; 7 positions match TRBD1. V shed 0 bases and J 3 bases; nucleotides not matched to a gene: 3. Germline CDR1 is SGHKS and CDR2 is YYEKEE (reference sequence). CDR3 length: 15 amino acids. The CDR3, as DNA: TGTGCCAGCAGCTTGGAGGGGGCAGACAATCAGCCCCAGCATTTT. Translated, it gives CASSLEGADNQPQHF.

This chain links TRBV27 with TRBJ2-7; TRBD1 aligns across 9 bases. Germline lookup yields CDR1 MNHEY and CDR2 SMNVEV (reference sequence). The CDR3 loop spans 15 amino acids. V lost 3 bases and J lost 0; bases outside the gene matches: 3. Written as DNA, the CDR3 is TGTGCCAGCAGTTTTGGACAGGGGAGCTCCTACGAGCAGTACTTC. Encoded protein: CASSFGQGSSYEQYF.

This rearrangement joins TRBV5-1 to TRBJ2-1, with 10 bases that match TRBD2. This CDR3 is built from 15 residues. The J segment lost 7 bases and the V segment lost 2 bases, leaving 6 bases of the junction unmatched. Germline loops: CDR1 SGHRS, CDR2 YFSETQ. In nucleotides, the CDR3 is TGCGCCAGCAGCTTCCTAGCGGGAGTAGTTAATGAGCAGTTCTTC. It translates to CASSFLAGVVNEQFF. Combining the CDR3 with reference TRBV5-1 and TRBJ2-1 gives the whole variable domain KAGVTQTPRYLIKTRGQQVTLSCSPISGHRSVSWYQQTPGQGLQFLFEYFSETQRNKGNFPGRFSGRQFSNSRSEMNVSTLELGDSALYLCASSFLAGVVNEQFFGPGTRLTVL.

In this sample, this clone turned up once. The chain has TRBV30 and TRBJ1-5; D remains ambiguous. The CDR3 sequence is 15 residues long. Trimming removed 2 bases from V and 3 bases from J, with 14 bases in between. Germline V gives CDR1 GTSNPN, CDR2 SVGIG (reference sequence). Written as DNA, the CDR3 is TGTGCCTGGAGTCTAGACGGAGGTTACAATCAGCCCCAGCATTTT. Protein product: CAWSLDGGYNQPQHF.

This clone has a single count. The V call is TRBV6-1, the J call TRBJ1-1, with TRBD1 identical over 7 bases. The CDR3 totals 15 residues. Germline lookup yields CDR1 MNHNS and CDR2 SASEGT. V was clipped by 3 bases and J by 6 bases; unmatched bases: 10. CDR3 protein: CASSDRSGGSSEAFF. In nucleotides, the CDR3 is TGTGCCAGCAGTGATCGGTCAGGGGGAAGCTCTGAAGCTTTCTTT.

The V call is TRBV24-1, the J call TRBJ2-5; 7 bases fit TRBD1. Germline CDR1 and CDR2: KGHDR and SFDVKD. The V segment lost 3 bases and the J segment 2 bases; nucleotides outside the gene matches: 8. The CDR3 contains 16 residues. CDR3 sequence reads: CATSDPRRGQQETQYF. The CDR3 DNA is TGTGCCACCAGTGATCCCCGAAGGGGACAGCAAGAGACCCAGTACTTC.

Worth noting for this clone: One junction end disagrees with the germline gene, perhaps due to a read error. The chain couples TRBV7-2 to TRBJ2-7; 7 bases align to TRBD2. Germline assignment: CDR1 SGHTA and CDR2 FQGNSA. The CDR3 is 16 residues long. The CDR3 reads CASSQARGGRSSEQYF. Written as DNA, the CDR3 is TGTGCCAGCAGCCAAGCCCGCGGCGGGAGATCCTCCGAGCAGTACTTC.

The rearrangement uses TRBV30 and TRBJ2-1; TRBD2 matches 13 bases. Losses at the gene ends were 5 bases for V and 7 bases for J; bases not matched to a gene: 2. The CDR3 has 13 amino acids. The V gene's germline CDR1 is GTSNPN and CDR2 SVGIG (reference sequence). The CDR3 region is CAWRLAGGNEQFF. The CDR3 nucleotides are TGTGCCTGGCGACTAGCGGGGGGAAATGAGCAGTTCTTC.

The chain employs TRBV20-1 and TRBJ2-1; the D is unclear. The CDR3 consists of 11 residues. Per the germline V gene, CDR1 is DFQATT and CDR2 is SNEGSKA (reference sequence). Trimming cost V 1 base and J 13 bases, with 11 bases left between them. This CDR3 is CSARVEDKQFF. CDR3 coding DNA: TGCAGTGCTAGAGTCGAGGATAAACAGTTCTTC.

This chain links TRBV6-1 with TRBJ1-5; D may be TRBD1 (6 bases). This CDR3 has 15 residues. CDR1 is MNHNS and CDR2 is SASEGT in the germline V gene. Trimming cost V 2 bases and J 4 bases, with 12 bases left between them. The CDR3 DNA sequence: TGTGCCAGCAGTGAACAGGGGCAGGGGAATCAGCCCCAGCATTTT. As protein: CASSEQGQGNQPQHF.

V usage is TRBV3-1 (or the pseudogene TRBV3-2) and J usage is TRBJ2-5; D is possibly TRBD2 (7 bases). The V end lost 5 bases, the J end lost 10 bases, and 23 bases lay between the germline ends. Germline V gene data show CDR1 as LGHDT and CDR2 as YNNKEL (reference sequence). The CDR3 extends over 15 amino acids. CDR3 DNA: TGTGCCAGCAGCTCGACCGGGGGGCGCGTCGAGGTCCAGTACTTC. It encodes CASSSTGGRVEVQYF.

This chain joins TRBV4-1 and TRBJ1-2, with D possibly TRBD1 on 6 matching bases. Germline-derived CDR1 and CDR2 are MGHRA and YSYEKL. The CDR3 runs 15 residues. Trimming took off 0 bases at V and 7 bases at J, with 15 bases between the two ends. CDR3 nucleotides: TGCGCCAGCAGCCAAGATTACCGGGGGGCGCGTGGCTACACCTTC. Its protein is CASSQDYRGARGYTF.

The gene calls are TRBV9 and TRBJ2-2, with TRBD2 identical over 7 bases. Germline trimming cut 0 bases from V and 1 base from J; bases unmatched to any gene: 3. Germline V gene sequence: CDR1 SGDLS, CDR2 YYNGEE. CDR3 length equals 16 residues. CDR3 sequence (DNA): TGTGCCAGCAGCGTAGTGCGGGGGTGGAACACCGGGGAGCTGTTTTTT. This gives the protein CASSVVRGWNTGELFF.

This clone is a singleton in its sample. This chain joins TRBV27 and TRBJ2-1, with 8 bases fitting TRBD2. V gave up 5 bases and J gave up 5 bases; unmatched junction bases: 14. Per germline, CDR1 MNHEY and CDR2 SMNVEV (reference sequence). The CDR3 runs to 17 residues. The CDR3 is CASSPSRAVAGHNEQFF. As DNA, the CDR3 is TGTGCCAGCAGTCCCTCCCGGGCGGTAGCGGGACACAATGAGCAGTTCTTC.

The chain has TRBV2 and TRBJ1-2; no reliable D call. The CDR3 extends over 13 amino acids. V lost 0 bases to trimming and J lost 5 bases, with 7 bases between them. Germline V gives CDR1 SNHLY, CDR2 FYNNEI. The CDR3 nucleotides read TGTGCCAGCAGTGAAGCGGGAGATTATGGCTACACCTTC. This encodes CASSEAGDYGYTF. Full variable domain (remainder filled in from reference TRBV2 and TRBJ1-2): EPEVTQTPSHQVTQMGQEVILRCVPISNHLYFYWYRQILGQKVEFLVSFYNNEISEKSEIFDDQFSVERPDGSNFTLKIRSTKLEDSAMYFCASSEAGDYGYTFGSGTRLTVV.

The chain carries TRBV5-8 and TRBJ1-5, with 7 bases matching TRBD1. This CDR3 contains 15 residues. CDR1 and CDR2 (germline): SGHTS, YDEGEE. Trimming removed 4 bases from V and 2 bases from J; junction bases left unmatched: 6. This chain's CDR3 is CASSTTGTGNQPQHF. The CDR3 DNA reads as TGTGCCAGCAGCACGACCGGGACAGGCAATCAGCCCCAGCATTTT.

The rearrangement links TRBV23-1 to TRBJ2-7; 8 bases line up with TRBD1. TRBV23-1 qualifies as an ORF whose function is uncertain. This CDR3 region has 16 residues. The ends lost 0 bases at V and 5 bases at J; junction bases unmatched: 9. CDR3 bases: TGCGCCAGCAGTCAATCGGGACAGGAAGATTTGGACGAGCAGTACTTC. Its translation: CASSQSGQEDLDEQYF.

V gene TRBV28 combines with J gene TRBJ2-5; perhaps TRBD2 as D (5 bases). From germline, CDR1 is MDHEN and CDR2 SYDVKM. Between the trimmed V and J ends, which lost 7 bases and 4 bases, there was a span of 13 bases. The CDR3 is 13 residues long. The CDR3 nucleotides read TGTGCCAGCACCCCGGCAGGAGGAGAGACCCAGTACTTC. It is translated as CASTPAGGETQYF.

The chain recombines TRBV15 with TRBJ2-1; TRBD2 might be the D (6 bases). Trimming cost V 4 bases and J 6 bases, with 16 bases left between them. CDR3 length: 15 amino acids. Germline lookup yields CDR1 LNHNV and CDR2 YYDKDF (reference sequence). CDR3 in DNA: TGTGCCACCAGCAAATCGGGAGAGAGTGTCAATGAGCAGTTCTTC. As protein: CATSKSGESVNEQFF. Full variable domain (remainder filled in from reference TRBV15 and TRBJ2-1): DAMVIQNPRYQVTQFGKPVTLSCSQTLNHNVMYWYQQKSSQAPKLLFHYYDKDFNNEADTPDNFQSRRPNTSFCFLDIRSPGLGDTAMYLCATSKSGESVNEQFFGPGTRLTVL.

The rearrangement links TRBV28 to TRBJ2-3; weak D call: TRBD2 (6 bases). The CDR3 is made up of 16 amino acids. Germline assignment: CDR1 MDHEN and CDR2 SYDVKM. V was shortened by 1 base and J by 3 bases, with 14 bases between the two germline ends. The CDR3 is CASSLLYTGATDTQYF. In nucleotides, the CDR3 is TGTGCCAGCAGTTTATTGTATACGGGAGCAACAGATACGCAGTATTTT. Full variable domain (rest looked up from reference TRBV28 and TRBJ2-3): DVKVTQSSRYLVKRTGEKVFLECVQDMDHENMFWYRQDPGLGLRLIYFSYDVKMKEKGDIPEGYSVSREKKERFSLILESASTNQTSMYLCASSLLYTGATDTQYFGPGTRLTVL.

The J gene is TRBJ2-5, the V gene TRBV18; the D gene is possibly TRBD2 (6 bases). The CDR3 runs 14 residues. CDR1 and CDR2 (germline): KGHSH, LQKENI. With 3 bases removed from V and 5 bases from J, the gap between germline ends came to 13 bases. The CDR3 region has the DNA TGTGCCAGCTCACCCCCGTTCGGAGGGGAGACCCAGTACTTC. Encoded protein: CASSPPFGGETQYF.

The CDR3 here is CASSQLRQGRAEAFF. CDR3 sequence (DNA): TGTGCCAGCAGCCAACTTAGACAGGGCCGCGCTGAAGCTTTCTTT. The V gene is TRBV3-1 (or the pseudogene TRBV3-2), the J gene TRBJ1-1; 7 nucleotides match TRBD1. The germline V gene encodes CDR1 LGHDT and CDR2 YNNKEL (reference sequence). V gave up 2 bases and J gave up 6 bases; unmatched junction bases: 9. The CDR3 has 15 amino acids.

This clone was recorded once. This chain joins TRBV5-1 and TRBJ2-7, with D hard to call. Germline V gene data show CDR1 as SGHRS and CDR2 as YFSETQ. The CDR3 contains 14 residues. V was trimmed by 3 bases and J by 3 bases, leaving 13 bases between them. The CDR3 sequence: CASSSDPGSYEQYF. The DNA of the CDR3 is TGCGCCAGCAGCTCCGACCCAGGAAGCTACGAGCAGTACTTC. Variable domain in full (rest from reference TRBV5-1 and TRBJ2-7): KAGVTQTPRYLIKTRGQQVTLSCSPISGHRSVSWYQQTPGQGLQFLFEYFSETQRNKGNFPGRFSGRQFSNSRSEMNVSTLELGDSALYLCASSSDPGSYEQYFGPGTRLTVT.

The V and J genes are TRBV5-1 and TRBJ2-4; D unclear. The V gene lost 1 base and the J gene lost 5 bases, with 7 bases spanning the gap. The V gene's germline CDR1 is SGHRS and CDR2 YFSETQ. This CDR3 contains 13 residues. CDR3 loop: CASSLTQENIQYF. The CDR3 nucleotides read TGCGCCAGCAGCTTGACACAAGAAAACATTCAGTACTTC.

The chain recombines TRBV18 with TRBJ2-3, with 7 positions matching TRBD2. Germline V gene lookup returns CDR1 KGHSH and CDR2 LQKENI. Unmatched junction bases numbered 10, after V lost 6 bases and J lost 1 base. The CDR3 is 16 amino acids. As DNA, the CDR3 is TGTGCCAGCTCCCCCTGGGAGGGAGGAGGCACAGATACGCAGTATTTT. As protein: CASSPWEGGGTDTQYF. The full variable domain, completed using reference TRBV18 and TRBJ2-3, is NAGVMQNPRHLVRRRGQEARLRCSPMKGHSHVYWYRQLPEEGLKFMVYLQKENIIDESGMPKERFSAEFPKEGPSILRIQQVVRGDSAAYFCASSPWEGGGTDTQYFGPGTRLTVL.

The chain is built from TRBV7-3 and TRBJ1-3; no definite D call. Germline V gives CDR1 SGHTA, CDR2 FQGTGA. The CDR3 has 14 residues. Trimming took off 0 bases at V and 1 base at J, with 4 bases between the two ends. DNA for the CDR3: TGTGCCAGCAGCTTAACGGCATCTGGAAACACCATATATTTT. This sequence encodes CASSLTASGNTIYF. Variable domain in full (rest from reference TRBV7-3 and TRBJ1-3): GAGVSQTPSNKVTEKGKYVELRCDPISGHTALYWYRQSLGQGPEFLIYFQGTGAADDSGLPNDRFFAVRPEGSVSTLKIQRTERGDSAVYLCASSLTASGNTIYFGEGSWLTVV.

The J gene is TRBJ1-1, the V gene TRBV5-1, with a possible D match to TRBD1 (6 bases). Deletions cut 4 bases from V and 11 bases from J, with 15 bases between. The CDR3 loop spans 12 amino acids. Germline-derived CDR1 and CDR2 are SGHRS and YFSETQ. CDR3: CASSEPLQGAFF. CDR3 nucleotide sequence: TGCGCCAGCAGCGAGCCCTTACAGGGTGCTTTCTTT.

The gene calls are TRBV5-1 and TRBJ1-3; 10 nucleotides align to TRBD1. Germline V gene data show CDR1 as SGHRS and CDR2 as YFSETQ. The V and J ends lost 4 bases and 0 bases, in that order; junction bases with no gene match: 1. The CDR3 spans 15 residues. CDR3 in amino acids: CASSGQGGSGNTIYF. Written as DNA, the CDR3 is TGCGCCAGCAGCGGACAGGGGGGCTCTGGAAACACCATATATTTT.

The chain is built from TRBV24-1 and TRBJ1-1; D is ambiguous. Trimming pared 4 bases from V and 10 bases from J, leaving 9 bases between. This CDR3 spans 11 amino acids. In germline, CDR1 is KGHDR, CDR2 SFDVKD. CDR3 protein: CATSDSYRAFF. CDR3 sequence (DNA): TGTGCCACCAGTGACTCCTACCGAGCTTTCTTT.